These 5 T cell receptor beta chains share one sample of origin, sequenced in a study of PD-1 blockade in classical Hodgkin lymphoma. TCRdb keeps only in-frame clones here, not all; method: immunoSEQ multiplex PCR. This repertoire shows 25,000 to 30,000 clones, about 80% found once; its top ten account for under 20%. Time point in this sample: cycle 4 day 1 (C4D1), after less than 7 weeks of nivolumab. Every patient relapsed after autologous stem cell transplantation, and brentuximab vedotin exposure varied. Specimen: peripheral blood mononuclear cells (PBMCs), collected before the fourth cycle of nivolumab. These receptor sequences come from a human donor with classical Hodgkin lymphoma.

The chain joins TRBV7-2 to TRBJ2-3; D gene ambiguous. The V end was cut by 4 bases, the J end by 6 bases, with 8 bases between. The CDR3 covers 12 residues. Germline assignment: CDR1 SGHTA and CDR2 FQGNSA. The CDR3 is CASSSSYDTQYF. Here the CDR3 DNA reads TGTGCCAGCAGCTCCAGTTACGATACGCAGTATTTT.

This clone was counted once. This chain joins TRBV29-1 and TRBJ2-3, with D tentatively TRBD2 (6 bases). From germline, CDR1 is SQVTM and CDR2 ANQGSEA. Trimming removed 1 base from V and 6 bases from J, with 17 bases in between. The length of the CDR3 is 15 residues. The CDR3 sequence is CSVEVPSGHPDTQYF. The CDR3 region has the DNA TGCAGCGTTGAAGTCCCCAGCGGGCACCCGGATACGCAGTATTTT.

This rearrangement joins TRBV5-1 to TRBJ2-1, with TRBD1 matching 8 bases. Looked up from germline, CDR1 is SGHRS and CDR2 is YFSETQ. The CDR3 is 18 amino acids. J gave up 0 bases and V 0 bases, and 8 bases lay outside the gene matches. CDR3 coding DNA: TGCGCCAGCAGCTTGGGACAGGGGATAGCGTACTCCTACAATGAGCAGTTCTTC. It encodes CASSLGQGIAYSYNEQFF.

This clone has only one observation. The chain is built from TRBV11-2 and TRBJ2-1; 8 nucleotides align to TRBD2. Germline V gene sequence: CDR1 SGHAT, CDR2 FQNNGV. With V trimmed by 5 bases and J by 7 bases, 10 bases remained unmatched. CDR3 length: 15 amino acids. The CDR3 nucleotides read TGTGCCAGCAGCGCTCCCGGGACTAGGTCGAATGAGCAGTTCTTC. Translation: CASSAPGTRSNEQFF.

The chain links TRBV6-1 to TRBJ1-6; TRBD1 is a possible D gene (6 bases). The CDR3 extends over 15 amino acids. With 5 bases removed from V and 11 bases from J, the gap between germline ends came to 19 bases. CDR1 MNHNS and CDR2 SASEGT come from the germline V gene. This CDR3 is CASSSGSGGGTPLHF. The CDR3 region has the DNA TGTGCCAGCAGTTCCGGAAGTGGGGGCGGGACACCCCTCCACTTT.